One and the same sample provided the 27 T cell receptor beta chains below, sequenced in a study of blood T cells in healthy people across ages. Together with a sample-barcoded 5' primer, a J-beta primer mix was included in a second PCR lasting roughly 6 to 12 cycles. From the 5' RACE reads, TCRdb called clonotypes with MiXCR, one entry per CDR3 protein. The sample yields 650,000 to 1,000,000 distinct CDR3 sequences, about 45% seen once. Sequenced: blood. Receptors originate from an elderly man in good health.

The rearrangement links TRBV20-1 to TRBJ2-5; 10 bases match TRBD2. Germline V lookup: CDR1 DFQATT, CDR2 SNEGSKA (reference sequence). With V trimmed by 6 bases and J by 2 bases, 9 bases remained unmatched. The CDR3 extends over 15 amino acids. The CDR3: CSARLSGRSQETQYF. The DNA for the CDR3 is TGCAGTGCCCGCCTTAGCGGGAGGAGTCAAGAGACCCAGTACTTC.

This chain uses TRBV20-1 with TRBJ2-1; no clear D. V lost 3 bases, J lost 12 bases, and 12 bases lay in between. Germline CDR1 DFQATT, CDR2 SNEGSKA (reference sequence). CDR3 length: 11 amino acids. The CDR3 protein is CSASNPLTQFF. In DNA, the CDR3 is TGCAGTGCTAGTAACCCCCTAACGCAGTTCTTC.

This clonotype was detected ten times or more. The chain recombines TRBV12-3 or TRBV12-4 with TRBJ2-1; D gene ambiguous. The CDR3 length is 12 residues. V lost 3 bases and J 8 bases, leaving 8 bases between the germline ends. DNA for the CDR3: TGTGCCAGCAGTTTTTTTGGGTATGAGCAGTTCTTC. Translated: CASSFFGYEQFF.

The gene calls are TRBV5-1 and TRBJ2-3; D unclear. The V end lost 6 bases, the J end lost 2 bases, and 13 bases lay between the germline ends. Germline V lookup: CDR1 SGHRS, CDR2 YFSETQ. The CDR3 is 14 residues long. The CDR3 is CASNRTPFTDTQYF. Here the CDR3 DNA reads TGCGCCAGCAACCGGACCCCGTTCACAGATACGCAGTATTTT.

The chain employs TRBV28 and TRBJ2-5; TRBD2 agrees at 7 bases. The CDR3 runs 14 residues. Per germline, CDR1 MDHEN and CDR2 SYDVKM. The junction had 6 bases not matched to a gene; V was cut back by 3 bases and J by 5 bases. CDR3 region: CASSFWAGVETQYF. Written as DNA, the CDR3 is TGTGCCAGCAGTTTTTGGGCGGGAGTGGAGACCCAGTACTTC.

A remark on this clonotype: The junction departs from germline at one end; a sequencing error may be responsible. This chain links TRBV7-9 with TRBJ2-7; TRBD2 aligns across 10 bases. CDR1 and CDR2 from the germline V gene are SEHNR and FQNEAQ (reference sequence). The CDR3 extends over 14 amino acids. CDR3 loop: CASSLAGARSEQYF. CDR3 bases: TGTGCCAGCAGCCTAGCGGGAGCTCGTTCCGAGCAGTACTTC.

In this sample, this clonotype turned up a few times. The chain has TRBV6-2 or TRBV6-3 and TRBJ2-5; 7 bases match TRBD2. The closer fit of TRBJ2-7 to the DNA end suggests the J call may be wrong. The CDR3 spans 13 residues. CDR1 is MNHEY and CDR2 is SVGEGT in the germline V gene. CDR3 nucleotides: TGTGCCAGCAGGGTGCGAAGCGGGATCGAGCAGTACTTC. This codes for CASRVRSGIEQYF.

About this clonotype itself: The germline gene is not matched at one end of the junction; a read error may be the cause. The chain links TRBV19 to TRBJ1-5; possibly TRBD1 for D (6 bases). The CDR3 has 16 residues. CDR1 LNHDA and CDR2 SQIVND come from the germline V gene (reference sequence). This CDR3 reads CTSSLQGPRGNQPQHF. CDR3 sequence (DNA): TGTACCAGTAGTCTACAGGGCCCTCGGGGCAATCAGCCCCAGCATTTT.

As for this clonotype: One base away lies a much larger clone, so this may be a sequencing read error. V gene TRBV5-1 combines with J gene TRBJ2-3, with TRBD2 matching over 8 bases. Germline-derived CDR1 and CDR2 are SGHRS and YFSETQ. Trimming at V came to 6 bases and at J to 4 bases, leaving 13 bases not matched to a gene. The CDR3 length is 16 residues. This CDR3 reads CASTYLTNGRADTQYF. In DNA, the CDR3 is TGCGCCAGCACCTACCTAACCAACGGGAGGGCAGATACGCAGTATTTT.

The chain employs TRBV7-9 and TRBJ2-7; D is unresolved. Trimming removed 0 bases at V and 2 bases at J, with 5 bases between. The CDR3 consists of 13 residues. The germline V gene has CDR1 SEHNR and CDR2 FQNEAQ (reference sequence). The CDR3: CASSLAIAYEQYF. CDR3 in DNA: TGTGCCAGCAGCTTAGCTATTGCCTACGAGCAGTACTTC.

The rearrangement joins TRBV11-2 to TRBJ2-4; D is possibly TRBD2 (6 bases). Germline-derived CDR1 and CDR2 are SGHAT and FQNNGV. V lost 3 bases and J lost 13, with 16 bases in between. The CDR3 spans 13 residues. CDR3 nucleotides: TGTGCCAGCAGCTTTGATAGCGGAACGACGCAGTACTTC. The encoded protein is CASSFDSGTTQYF.

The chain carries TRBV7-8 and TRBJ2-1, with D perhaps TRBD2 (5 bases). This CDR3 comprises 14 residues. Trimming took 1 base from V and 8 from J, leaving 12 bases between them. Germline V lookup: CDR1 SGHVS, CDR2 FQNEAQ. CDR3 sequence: CASSLGLDFDEQFF. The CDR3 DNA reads TGTGCCAGCAGCTTAGGTTTGGACTTTGATGAGCAGTTCTTC. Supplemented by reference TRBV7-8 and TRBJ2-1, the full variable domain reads GAGVSQSPRYKVAKRGQDVALRCDPISGHVSLFWYQQALGQGPEFLTYFQNEAQLDKSGLPSDRFFAERPEGSVSTLKIQRTQQEDSAVYLCASSLGLDFDEQFFGPGTRLTVL.

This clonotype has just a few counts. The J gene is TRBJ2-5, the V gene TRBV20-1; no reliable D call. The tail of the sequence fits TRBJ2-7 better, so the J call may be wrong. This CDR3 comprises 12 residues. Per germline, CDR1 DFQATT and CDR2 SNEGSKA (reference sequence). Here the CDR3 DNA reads TGCAGTGCTAGAGAGGGGTGGAGCGAGCAGTACTTC. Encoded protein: CSAREGWSEQYF.

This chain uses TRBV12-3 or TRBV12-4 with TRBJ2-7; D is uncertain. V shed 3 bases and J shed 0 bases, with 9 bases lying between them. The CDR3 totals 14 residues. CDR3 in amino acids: CASSFSGFSYEQYF. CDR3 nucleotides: TGTGCCAGCAGTTTTTCAGGATTCTCCTACGAGCAGTACTTC.

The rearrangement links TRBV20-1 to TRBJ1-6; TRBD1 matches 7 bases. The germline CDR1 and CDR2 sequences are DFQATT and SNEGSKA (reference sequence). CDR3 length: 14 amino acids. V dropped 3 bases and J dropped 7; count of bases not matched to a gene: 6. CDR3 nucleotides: TGCAGTGCTAGCCCTGGACAGGAAAATTCACCCCTCCACTTT. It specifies CSASPGQENSPLHF.

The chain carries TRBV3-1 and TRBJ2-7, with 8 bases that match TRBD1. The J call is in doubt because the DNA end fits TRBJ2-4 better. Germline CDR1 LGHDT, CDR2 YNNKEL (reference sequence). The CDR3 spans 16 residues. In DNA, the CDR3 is TGTGCCAGCAGCCAAGCGGGACAGGCCACCGGGATCATTCAGTACTTC. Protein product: CASSQAGQATGIIQYF.

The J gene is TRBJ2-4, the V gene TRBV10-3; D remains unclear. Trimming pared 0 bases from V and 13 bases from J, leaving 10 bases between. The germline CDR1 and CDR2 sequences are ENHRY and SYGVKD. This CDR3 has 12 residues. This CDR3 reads CAISESTSEQYF. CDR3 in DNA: TGTGCCATCAGTGAGTCGACTTCGGAGCAGTACTTC.

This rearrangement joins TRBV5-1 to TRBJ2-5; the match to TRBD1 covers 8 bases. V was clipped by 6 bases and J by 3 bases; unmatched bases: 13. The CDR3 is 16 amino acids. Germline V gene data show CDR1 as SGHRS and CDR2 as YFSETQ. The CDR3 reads CASKRAAGGEKETQYF. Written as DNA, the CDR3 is TGCGCCAGCAAGAGGGCGGCAGGGGGCGAAAAAGAGACCCAGTACTTC.

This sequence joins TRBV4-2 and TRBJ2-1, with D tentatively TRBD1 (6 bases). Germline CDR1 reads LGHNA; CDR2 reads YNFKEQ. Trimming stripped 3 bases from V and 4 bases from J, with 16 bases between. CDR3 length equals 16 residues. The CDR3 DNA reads TGTGCCAGCAGCCAGGGGGCCCCGGGGTCATACAATGAGCAGTTCTTC. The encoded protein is CASSQGAPGSYNEQFF.

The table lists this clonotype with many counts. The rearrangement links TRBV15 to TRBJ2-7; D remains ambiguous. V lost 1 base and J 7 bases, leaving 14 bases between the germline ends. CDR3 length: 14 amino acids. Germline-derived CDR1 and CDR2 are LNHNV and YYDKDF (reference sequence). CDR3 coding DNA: TGTGCCACCAGCAGAGGACAAGGTTCTCGGGAGCAGTACTTC. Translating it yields CATSRGQGSREQYF.

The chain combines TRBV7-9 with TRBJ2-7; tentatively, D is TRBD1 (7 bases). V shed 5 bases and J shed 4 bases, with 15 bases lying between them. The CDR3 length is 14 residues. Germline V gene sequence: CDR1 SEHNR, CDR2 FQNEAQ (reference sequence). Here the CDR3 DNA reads TGTGCCAGCAGCCCAGGGGGGCCTCGGTACGAGCAGTACTTC. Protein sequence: CASSPGGPRYEQYF.

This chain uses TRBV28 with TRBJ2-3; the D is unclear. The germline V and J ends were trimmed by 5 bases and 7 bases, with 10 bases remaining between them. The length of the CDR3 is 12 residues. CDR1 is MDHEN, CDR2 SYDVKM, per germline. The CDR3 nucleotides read TGTGCCAGCAGTCCTCCCCAAAATACGCAGTATTTT. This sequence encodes CASSPPQNTQYF. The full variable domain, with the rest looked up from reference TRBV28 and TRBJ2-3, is DVKVTQSSRYLVKRTGEKVFLECVQDMDHENMFWYRQDPGLGLRLIYFSYDVKMKEKGDIPEGYSVSREKKERFSLILESASTNQTSMYLCASSPPQNTQYFGPGTRLTVL.

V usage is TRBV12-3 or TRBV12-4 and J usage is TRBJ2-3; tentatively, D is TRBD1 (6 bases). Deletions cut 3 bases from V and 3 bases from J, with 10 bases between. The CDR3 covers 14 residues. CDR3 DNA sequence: TGTGCCAGCAGTTTCCTAGGACAGACAGATACGCAGTATTTT. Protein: CASSFLGQTDTQYF.

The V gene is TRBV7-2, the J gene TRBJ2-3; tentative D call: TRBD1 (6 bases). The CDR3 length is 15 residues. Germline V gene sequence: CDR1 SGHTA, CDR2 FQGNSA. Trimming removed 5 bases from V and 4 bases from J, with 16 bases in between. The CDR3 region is CASSPLSGAPDTQYF. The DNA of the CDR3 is TGTGCCAGCAGCCCCTTGTCAGGGGCCCCAGATACGCAGTATTTT.

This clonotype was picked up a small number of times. The CDR3 DNA sequence: TGTGCCAGCAGTCAAAATGGACTAGCGGGAGGGCCGGCCAAAAACATTCAGTACTTC. Its protein product is CASSQNGLAGGPAKNIQYF. This chain links TRBV28 with TRBJ2-4; 15 bases map to TRBD2. Trimming took 5 bases from V and 1 from J; bases not matched to a gene: 9. In germline, CDR1 is MDHEN, CDR2 SYDVKM. The CDR3 has 19 residues. The entire variable domain, with the rest obtained from reference TRBV28 and TRBJ2-4, is as follows: DVKVTQSSRYLVKRTGEKVFLECVQDMDHENMFWYRQDPGLGLRLIYFSYDVKMKEKGDIPEGYSVSREKKERFSLILESASTNQTSMYLCASSQNGLAGGPAKNIQYFGAGTRLSVL.

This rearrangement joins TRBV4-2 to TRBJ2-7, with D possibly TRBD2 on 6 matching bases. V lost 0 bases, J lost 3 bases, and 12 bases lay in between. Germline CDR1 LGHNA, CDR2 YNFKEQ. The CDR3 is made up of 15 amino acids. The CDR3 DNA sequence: TGTGCCAGCAGCCAAGAGGCTAGCGAATACTACGAGCAGTACTTC. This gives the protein CASSQEASEYYEQYF.

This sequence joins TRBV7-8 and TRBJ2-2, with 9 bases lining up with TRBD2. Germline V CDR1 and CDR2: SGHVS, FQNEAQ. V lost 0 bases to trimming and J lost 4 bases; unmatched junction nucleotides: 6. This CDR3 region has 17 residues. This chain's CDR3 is CASSLAREGLRTGELFF. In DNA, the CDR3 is TGTGCCAGCAGCTTAGCGCGGGAGGGCCTTCGCACCGGGGAGCTGTTTTTT.